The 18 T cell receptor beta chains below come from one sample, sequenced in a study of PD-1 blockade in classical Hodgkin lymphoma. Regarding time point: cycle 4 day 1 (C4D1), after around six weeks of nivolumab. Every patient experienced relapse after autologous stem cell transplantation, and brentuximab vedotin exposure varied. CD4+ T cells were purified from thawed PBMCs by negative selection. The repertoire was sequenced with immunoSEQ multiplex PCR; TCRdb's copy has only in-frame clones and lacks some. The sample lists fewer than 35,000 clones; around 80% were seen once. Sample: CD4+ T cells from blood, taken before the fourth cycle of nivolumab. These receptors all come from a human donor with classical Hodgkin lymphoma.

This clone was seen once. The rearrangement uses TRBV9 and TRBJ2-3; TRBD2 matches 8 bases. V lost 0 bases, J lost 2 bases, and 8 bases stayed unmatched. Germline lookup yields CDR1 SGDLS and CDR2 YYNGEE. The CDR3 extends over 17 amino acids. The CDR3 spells CASSVDERGTFTDTQYF. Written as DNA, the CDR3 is TGTGCCAGCAGCGTAGACGAGCGGGGGACTTTCACAGATACGCAGTATTTT. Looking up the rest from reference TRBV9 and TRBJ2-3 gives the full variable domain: DSGVTQTPKHLITATGQRVTLRCSPRSGDLSVYWYQQSLDQGLQFLIQYYNGEERAKGNILERFSAQQFPDLHSELNLSSLELGDSALYFCASSVDERGTFTDTQYFGPGTRLTVL.

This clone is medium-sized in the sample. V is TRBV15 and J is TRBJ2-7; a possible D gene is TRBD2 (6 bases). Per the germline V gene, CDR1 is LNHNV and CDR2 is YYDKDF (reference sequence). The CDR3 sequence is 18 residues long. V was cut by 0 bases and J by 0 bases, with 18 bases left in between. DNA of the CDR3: TGTGCCACCAGCAGAGACGGATATCGGGCTAGCGTCTCCTACGAGCAGTACTTC. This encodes CATSRDGYRASVSYEQYF.

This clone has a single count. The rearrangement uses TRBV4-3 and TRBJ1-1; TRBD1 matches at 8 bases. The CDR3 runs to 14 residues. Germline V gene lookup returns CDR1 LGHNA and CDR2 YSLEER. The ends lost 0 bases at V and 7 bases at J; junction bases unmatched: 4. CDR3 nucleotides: TGCGCCAGCAGCCAAGAGGGACAGGTATTTGAAGCTTTCTTT. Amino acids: CASSQEGQVFEAFF.

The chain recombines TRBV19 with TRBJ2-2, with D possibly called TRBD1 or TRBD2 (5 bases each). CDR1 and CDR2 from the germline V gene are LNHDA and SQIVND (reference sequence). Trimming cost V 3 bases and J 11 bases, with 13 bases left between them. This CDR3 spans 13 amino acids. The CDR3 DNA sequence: TGTGCCAGTAGTATTAAGGGGTCGGGAGAGCTGTTTTTT. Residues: CASSIKGSGELFF.

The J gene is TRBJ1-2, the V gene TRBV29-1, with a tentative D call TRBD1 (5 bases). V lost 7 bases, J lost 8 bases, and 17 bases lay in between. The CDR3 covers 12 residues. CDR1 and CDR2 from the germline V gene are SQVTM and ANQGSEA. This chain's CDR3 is CSASDSRGGYTF. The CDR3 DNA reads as TGCAGCGCTTCCGACAGCCGGGGGGGCTACACCTTC. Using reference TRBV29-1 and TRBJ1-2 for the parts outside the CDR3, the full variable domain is SAVISQKPSRDICQRGTSLTIQCQVDSQVTMMFWYRQQPGQSLTLIATANQGSEATYESGFVIDKFPISRPNLTFSTLTVSNMSPEDSSIYLCSASDSRGGYTFGSGTRLTVV.

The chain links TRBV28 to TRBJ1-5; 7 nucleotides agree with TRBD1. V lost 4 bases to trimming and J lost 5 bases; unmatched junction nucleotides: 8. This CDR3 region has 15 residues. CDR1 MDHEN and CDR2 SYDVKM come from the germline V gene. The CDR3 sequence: CASSWDSSPHQPQHF. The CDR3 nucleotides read TGTGCCAGCAGTTGGGACAGCTCCCCCCATCAGCCCCAGCATTTT.

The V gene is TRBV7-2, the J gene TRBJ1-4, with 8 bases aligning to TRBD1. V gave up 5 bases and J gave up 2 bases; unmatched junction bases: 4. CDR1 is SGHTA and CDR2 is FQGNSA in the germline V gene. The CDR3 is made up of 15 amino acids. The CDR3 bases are TGTGCCAGCAGCACCCGACAGGGGACTAATGAAAAACTGTTTTTT. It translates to CASSTRQGTNEKLFF. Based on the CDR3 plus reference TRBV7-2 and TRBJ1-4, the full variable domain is GAGVSQSPSNKVTEKGKDVELRCDPISGHTALYWYRQSLGQGLEFLIYFQGNSAPDKSGLPSDRFSAERTGGSVSTLTIQRTQQEDSAVYLCASSTRQGTNEKLFFGSGTQLSVL.

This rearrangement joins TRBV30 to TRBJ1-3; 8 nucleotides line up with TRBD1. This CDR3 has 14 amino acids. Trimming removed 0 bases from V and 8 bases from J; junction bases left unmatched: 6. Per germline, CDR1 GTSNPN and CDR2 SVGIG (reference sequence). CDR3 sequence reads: CAWSVQAGGYTIYF. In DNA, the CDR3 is TGTGCCTGGAGTGTACAGGCAGGGGGCTACACCATATATTTT.

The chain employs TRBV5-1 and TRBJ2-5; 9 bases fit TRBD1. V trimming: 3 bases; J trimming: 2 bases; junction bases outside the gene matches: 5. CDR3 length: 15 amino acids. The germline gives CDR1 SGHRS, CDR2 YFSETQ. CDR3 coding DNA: TGCGCCAGCAGCTCCCCGGGACAGGGACAAGAGACCCAGTACTTC. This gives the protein CASSSPGQGQETQYF.

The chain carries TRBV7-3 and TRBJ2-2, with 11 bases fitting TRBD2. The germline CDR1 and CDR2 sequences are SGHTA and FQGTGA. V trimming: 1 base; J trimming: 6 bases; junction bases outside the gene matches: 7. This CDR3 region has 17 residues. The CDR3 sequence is CASSLRGGLAGAGELFF. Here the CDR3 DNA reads TGTGCCAGCAGCTTAAGGGGAGGACTAGCGGGCGCCGGGGAGCTGTTTTTT.

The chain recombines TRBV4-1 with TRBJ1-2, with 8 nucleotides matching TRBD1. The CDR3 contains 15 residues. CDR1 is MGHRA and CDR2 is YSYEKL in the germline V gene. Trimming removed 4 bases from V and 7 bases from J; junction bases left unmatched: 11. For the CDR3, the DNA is TGCGCCAGCAGCCTAATGGACAGGGTAGCGAGTGGCTACACCTTC. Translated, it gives CASSLMDRVASGYTF.

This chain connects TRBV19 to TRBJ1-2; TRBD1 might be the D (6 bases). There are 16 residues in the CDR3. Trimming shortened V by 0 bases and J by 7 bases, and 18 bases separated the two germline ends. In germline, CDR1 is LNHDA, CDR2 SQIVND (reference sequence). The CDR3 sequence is CASSIDAGAFQRGYTF. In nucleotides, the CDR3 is TGTGCCAGTAGTATAGATGCGGGGGCGTTTCAACGTGGCTACACCTTC.

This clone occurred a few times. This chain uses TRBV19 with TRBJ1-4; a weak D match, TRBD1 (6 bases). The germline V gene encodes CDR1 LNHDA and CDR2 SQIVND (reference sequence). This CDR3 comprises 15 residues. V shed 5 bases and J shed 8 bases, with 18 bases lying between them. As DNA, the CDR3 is TGTGCCAGTAGTCCACCACAGGGATGGAACGAAAAACTGTTTTTT. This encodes CASSPPQGWNEKLFF.

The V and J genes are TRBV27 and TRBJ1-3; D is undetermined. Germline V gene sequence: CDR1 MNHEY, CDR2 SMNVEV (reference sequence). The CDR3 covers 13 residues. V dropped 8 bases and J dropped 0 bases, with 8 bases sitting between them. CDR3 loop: CASRASSGNTIYF. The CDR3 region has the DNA TGTGCCAGCCGCGCTAGCTCTGGAAACACCATATATTTT.

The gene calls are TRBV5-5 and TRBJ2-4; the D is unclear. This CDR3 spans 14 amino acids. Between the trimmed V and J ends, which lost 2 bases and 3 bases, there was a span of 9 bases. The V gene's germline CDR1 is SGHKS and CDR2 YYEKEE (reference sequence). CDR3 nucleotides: TGTGCCAGCAGCTTCCCCGGCCGCAAAAACATTCAGTACTTC. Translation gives CASSFPGRKNIQYF.

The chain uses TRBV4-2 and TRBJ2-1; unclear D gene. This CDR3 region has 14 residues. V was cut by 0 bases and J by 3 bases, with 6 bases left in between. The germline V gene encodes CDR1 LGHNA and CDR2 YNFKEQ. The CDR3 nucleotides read TGTGCCAGCAGCCAAGAGTATAACTACAATGAGCAGTTCTTC. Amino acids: CASSQEYNYNEQFF.

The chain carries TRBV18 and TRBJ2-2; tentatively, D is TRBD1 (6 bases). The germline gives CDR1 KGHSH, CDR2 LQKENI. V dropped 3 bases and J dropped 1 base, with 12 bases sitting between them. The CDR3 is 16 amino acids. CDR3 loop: CASSPRTDRNTGELFF. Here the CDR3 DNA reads TGTGCCAGCTCACCGCGAACGGACAGGAACACCGGGGAGCTGTTTTTT.

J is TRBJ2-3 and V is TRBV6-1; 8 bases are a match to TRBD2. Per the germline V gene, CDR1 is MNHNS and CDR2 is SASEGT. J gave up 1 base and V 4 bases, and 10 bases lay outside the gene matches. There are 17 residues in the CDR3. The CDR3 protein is CASSARLAGGRTDTQYF. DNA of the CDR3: TGTGCCAGCAGTGCCAGACTGGCGGGGGGACGCACAGATACGCAGTATTTT.